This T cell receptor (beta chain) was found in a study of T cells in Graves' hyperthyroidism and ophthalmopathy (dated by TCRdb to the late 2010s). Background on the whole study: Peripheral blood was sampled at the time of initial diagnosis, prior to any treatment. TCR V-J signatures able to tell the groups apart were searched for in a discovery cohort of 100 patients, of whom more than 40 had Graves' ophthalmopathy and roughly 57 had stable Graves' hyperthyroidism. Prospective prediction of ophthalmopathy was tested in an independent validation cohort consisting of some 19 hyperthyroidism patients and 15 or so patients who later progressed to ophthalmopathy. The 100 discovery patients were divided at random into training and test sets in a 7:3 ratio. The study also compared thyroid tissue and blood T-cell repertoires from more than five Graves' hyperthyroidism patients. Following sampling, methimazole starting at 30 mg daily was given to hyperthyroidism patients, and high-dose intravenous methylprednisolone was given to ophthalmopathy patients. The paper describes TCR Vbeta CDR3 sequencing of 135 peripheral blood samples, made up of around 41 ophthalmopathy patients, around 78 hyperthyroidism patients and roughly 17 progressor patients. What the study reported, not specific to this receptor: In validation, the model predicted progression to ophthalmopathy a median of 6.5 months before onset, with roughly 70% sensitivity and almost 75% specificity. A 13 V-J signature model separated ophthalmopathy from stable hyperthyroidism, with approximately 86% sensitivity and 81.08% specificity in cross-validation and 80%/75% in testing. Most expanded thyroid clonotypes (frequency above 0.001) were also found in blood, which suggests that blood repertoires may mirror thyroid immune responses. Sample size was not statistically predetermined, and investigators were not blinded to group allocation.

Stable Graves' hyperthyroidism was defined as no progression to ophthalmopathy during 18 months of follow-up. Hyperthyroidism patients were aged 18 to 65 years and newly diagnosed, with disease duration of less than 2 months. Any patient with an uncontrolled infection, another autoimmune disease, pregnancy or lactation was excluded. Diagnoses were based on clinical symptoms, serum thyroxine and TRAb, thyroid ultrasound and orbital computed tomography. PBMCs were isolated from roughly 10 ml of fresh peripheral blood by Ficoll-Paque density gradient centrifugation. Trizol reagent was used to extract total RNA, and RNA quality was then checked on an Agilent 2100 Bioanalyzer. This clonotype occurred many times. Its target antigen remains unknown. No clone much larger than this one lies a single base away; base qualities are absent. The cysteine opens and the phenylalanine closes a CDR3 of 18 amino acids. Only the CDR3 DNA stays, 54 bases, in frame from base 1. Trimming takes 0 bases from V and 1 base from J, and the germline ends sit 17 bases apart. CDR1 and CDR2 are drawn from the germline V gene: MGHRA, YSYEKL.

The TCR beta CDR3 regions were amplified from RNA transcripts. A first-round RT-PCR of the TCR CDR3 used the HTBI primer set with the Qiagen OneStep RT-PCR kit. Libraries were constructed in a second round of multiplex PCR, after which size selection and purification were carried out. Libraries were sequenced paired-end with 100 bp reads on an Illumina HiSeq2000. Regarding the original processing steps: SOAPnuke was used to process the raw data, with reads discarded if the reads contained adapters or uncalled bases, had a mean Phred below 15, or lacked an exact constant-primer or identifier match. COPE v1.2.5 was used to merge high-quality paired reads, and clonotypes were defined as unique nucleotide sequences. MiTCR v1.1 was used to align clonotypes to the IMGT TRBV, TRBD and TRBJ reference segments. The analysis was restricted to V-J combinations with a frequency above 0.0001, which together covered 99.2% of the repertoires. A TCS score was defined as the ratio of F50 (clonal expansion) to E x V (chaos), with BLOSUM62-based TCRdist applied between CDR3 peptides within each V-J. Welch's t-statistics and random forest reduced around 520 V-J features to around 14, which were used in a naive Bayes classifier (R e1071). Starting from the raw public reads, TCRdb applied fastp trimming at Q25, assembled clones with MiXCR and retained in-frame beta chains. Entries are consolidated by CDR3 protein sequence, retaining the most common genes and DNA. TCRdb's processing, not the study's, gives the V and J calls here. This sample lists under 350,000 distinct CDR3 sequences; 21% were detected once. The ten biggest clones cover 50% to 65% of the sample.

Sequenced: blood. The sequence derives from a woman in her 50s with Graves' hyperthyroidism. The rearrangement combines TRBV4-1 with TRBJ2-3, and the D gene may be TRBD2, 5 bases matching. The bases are TGCGCCAGCAGCCAAGATCGGGAAGGGAAGAGGGGCACAGATACGCAGTATTTT. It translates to CASSQDREGKRGTDTQYF.